At least ten counts were recorded for the clone carrying this T cell receptor beta chain. The antigen remains undetermined. TCRbeta library construction was performed incorporating unique molecular identifiers. TCRdb ran MiXCR on the PCR reads and lists one entry per CDR3 protein. This table holds fewer than 35,000 distinct CDR3 sequences, about 6% found once. This entry comes from a study of T-cell reconstitution after alpha-beta-depleted transplantation in children. Study outcomes and limitations: Reportedly, alpha-beta T cells present about two months post-transplant originated from several hundred expanded clones of graft origin. At the one-year point after transplant, T-cell counts and TCRbeta diversity were found to come mostly from T cells that had been newly produced. Surviving recipient cells, namely T cells and thymic progenitors, were the source of high day-60 TCRbeta diversity in some patients.

V lost 3 bases, J lost 5 bases, and 6 bases stayed unmatched. Per the germline V gene, CDR1 is KGHDR and CDR2 is SFDVKD. This CDR3 has 15 amino acids. The V call is TRBV24-1, the J call TRBJ2-5; 9 bases line up with TRBD1. The sample was peripheral blood, taken 60 days after TCRalphabeta/CD19-depleted stem cell transplant. The TCR originated in a child younger than two who had a stem cell transplant for acute myeloid leukemia, so the T cells may come from the graft donor. The CDR3 region is CATSDLQGARETQYF. In DNA form, the CDR3 reads TGTGCCACCAGTGATCTACAGGGGGCCAGGGAGACCCAGTACTTC.